The sequence of this T cell receptor (beta chain) was determined in a study of T cell changes during pregnancy in multiple sclerosis. The ends were cut back, 5 bases at V and 6 bases at J, with 10 bases in the middle. Germline lookup yields CDR1 SGHVS and CDR2 FQNEAQ. This CDR3 comprises 13 residues. Clones were read by immunoSEQ multiplex PCR, and TCRdb kept only the in-frame ones, dropping some. The profile shows about 43,000 clones, roughly 88% of them singletons. The starting material was peripheral blood, obtained in the second trimester of pregnancy. The chain couples TRBV7-8 to TRBJ2-2; D is unresolved. The source of this sequence is a female donor in good health, enrolled as a control in a pregnancy study. The CDR3 sequence is CASSPPRPGELFF. The DNA for the CDR3 is TGTGCCAGCAGCCCCCCTAGGCCCGGGGAGCTGTTTTTT.